These 7 T cell receptor beta chains came from one sample sequenced in a study of control samples from healthy donors and cancer patients (dated by TCRdb to between 2020 and 2021). Library preparation employed the immunoSEQ multiplex PCR assay. TCRdb's version of the immuneACCESS table is confined to in-frame rearrangements and falls short of the full clone set. An unresolved V gene accounts for under half of the shortfall where checked; the remainder is of unknown origin. The sample table contains under 70,000 clones; only one count was recorded for approximately 86% of them. About an eighth of the sample belongs to the ten largest clones. The specimen was PBMCs. Source of these receptors: a man in his 60s with head and neck cancer.

The rearrangement links TRBV5-3 to TRBJ1-4; D is unresolved. TRBV5-3 is flagged as an ORF with uncertain function. The CDR3 consists of 17 residues. Trimming took off 0 bases at V and 6 bases at J, with 18 bases between the two ends. CDR3 protein: CARSLEVVLHLDEKLFF. The CDR3 bases are TGTGCCAGAAGCTTGGAAGTAGTCTTACACCTAGATGAAAAACTGTTTTTT.

The chain joins TRBV27 to TRBJ2-1; 15 nucleotides agree with TRBD2. V dropped 5 bases and J dropped 9; count of bases not matched to a gene: 8. This CDR3 region has 16 residues. The germline V gene encodes CDR1 MNHEY and CDR2 SMNVEV (reference sequence). The CDR3 region is CASSDRTSGRASEQFF. The CDR3, as DNA: TGTGCCAGCAGTGATCGGACTAGCGGGAGGGCCAGTGAGCAGTTCTTC.

The sample holds a few counts of this clone. The genes are TRBV4-3 and TRBJ2-3; D possibly matches TRBD1 or TRBD2 (6 bases each). The CDR3 runs to 17 residues. The germline gives CDR1 LGHNA, CDR2 YSLEER. V lost 3 bases, J lost 0 bases, and 16 bases lay in between. The CDR3 loop reads CASSQDQGRGSTDTQYF. The CDR3 DNA is TGCGCCAGCAGCCAGGATCAGGGGCGGGGAAGCACAGATACGCAGTATTTT.

This chain joins TRBV5-4 and TRBJ1-2; 7 nucleotides agree with TRBD1. The germline CDR1 and CDR2 sequences are SGHNT and YYREEE (reference sequence). The trim removed 2 bases at V and 2 bases at J, leaving 3 bases unmatched. The CDR3 contains 14 residues. In DNA, the CDR3 is TGTGCCAGCAGCTTAACAGGGGCGAACTATGGCTACACCTTC. It encodes CASSLTGANYGYTF.

The V and J genes are TRBV18 and TRBJ1-1; possibly TRBD1 for D (6 bases). Germline CDR1 KGHSH, CDR2 LQKENI. There are 14 residues in the CDR3. V was pared by 3 bases and J by 6 bases, with 14 bases between. In DNA form, the CDR3 reads TGTGCCAGCTCACCCATGAGACAGGAGGCTGAAGCTTTCTTT. The encoded protein is CASSPMRQEAEAFF. The variable domain in full, with the rest retrieved from reference TRBV18 and TRBJ1-1, is NAGVMQNPRHLVRRRGQEARLRCSPMKGHSHVYWYRQLPEEGLKFMVYLQKENIIDESGMPKERFSAEFPKEGPSILRIQQVVRGDSAAYFCASSPMRQEAEAFFGQGTRLTVV.

This chain uses TRBV4-2 with TRBJ2-7; TRBD2 agrees at 9 bases. Germline CDR1 reads LGHNA; CDR2 reads YNFKEQ. The CDR3 length is 17 residues. The V and J ends lost 1 base and 5 bases, in that order; junction bases with no gene match: 12. CDR3 sequence reads: CASSQVLGRGGLHEQYF. The CDR3 DNA reads TGTGCCAGCAGCCAAGTCCTCGGGCGGGGGGGCCTCCACGAGCAGTACTTC.

The chain has TRBV12-5 and TRBJ2-5; TRBD2 matches at 7 bases. The CDR3 loop spans 15 amino acids. The junction had 5 bases not matched to a gene; V was cut back by 1 base and J by 3 bases. CDR1 is LGHNT, CDR2 FRNRAP, per germline. CDR3 DNA sequence: TGTGCTAGTGGTTTGGGGGCGGGGGTCGAAGAGACCCAGTACTTC. Protein: CASGLGAGVEETQYF.